This TCR beta chain was retrieved from a study of neurological immune-mediated disorders. TCRdb used MiXCR to reprocess the 5' RACE reads, holding one entry per CDR3 protein. Found here are roughly 100,000 distinct CDR3 sequences, roughly 3.5% of them singletons; the top ten hold around 3.1%. The table lists this clonotype with many counts. The unsorted libraries were made from 2 million PBMCs kept at -80 C. V shed 3 bases, J shed 6 bases, and the junction held 4 bases outside the gene matches. Germline V gene lookup returns CDR1 SQVTM and CDR2 ANQGSEA. The CDR3 sequence is 12 residues long. The TCR originated in a woman between 45 and 60 years old with multiple sclerosis. V usage is TRBV29-1 and J usage is TRBJ2-7; 8 nucleotides align to TRBD2. The sample consisted of PBMCs. The DNA of the CDR3 is TGCAGCGTTGACGGCGGGGGGCGCGAGCAGTACTTC. Translation: CSVDGGGREQYF.